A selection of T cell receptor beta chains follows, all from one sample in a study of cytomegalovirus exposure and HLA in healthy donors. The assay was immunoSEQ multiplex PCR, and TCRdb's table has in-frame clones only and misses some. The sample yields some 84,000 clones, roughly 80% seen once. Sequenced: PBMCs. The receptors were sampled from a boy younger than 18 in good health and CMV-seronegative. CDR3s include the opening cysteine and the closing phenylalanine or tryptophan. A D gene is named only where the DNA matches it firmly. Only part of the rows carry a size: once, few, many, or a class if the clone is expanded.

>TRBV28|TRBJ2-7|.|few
TGTGCCAGCAGTTCCTTGACCGGGGGACCGACCTACGAGCAGTACTTC
CASSSLTGGPTYEQYF
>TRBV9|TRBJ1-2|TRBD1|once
TGTGCCAGCAGCCCCGGAGGGCCAGGGGGCTACTATGGCTACACCTTC
CASSPGGPGGYYGYTF
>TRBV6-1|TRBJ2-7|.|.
TGTGCCAGCAGTTTGTGGGAGGCTGGCTCCTACGAGCAGTACTTC
CASSLWEAGSYEQYF
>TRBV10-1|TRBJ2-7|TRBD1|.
TGCGCCAGCAGTGCGGTACAGGGGAGCGTCTACGAGCAGTACTTC
CASSAVQGSVYEQYF
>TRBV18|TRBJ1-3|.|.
TGTGCCAGCTCACCACCGCTAAGCTCTGGAAACACCATATATTTT
CASSPPLSSGNTIYF
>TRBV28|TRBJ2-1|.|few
TGTGCCAGCAGTTTAAATTTGGTACAGGGTACCTACAATGAGCAGTTCTTC
CASSLNLVQGTYNEQFF
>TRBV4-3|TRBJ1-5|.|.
TGCGCCAGCAGCCCCACGCGGGGTCAGCCCCAGCATTTT
CASSPTRGQPQHF
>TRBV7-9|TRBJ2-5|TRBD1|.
TGTGCCAGCAGCTTTGGGACAGGGGGCTTGCGGGAGACCCAGTACTTC
CASSFGTGGLRETQYF
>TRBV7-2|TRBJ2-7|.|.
TGTGCCAGCAGCCTTCAAAGCGGAGGGGTTTACGAGCAGTACTTC
CASSLQSGGVYEQYF
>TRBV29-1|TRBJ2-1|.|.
TGCAGCGTTGAAGAGGGCAGTTCCTACAATGAGCAGTTCTTC
CSVEEGSSYNEQFF
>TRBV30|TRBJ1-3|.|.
TGTGCCTGGAGTCCGGGGGGAAACACCATATATTTT
CAWSPGGNTIYF
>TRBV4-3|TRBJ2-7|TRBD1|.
TGCGCCAGCAGCCAAGAACGATCGGGACAGGGCTACGAGCAGTACTTC
CASSQERSGQGYEQYF
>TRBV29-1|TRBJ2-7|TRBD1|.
TGCAGCGTTGGAGACAGGGGACCCTACGAGCAGTACTTC
CSVGDRGPYEQYF
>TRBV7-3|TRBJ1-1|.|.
TGTGCCAGCAGCTTACCCTGCCAGTCCGCCACTGAAGCTTTCTTT
CASSLPCQSATEAFF
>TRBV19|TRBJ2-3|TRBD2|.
TGTGCCAGTAGAACACTAGCGGGAGCATCAGATACGCAGTATTTT
CASRTLAGASDTQYF
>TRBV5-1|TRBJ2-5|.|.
TGCGCCAGCAGCTCCGACTTAGTAGTAGAGACCCAGTACTTC
CASSSDLVVETQYF
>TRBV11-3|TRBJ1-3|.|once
TGTGCCAGCAGCTTACTTTTTGGAAACACCATATATTTT
CASSLLFGNTIYF
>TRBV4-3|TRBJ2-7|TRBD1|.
TGCGCCAGCAGCCAGGGGACAGGTCTCCGGGACGAGCAGTACTTC
CASSQGTGLRDEQYF
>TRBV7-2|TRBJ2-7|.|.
TGTGCCAGCAGCTTAGGGCTAGCCTTCTACGAGCAGTACTTC
CASSLGLAFYEQYF
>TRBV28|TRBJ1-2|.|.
TGTGCCAGCAGCCTCGACTTACATGGCTACACCTTC
CASSLDLHGYTF
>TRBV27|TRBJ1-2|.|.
TGTGCCAGCAGTTTAGCAGGGGCGATGGGCTACACCTTC
CASSLAGAMGYTF
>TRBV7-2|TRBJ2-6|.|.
TGTGCCAGCAGCTATAGAGGCCGGGACACCTCTGGGGCCAACGTCCTGACTTTC
CASSYRGRDTSGANVLTF
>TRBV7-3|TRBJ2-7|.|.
TGTGCCAGCAGCGACGGCGGCGACGAGCAGTACTTC
CASSDGGDEQYF
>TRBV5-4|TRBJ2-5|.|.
TGTGCCAGCAGCTTGGGGCTGCAAGAGACCCAGTACTTC
CASSLGLQETQYF
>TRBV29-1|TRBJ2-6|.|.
TGCAGCGTTGGGGGGGTCAGCTCTGGGGCCAACGTCCTGACTTTC
CSVGGVSSGANVLTF